This T cell receptor (beta chain) comes out of a study of OX40 agonist ivuxolimab in advanced cancers. CDR1 MDHEN and CDR2 SYDVKM come from the germline V gene. V dropped 3 bases and J dropped 3; count of bases not matched to a gene: 15. This CDR3 has 19 residues. The data were produced by immunoSEQ multiplex PCR, yet TCRdb's version contains in-frame clones alone and is incomplete. The table lists about 59,000 clones, 92% of them singletons. The receptor's source is an adult with an advanced solid tumor such as melanoma, head and neck, liver or kidney cancer. The source was CD4+ or CD8+ T cells sorted from blood, collected in a trial of the OX40 agonist ivuxolimab. The chain employs TRBV28 and TRBJ1-1; 11 bases are shared with TRBD1. CDR3 bases: TGTGCCAGCAGTTTCGGTCGGACAGGGGGCGGGTGGTTGGACACTGAAGCTTTCTTT. Residues: CASSFGRTGGGWLDTEAFF.